The rows below give T cell receptor beta chains drawn from one sample of a study of response to subunit inactivated influenza vaccine. TCRdb reanalysed the RT-PCR reads using MiXCR and keeps one entry per CDR3 protein. The data hold hundreds of thousands of distinct CDR3 sequences, with roughly 10% observed a single time. Sequenced here: PBMCs from blood, sampled on the day of vaccination. These receptors were obtained from a man aged 50-59 years who received an inactivated influenza vaccine. The CDR3 runs from the conserved cysteine through the conserved F or W. The order of the fields is J gene, D gene, V gene, clone size, CDR3 DNA, CDR3 protein. D genes are given only for firm matches. Clone size is shown for a subset of rows, as once, few, many or a class of expanded clone.

>TRBJ2-2|-|TRBV25-1|-
TGTGCCAGCAAGGGACATCAATGGGACACCGGGGAGCTGTTTTTT
CASKGHQWDTGELFF
>TRBJ2-1|TRBD1|TRBV7-8|-
TGTGCCAGCAGCTTAGCGGGGGGACAGGGGTGGTATGAGCAGTTCTTC
CASSLAGGQGWYEQFF
>TRBJ2-1|TRBD2|TRBV27|few
TGTGCCAGCAGTATCCACCGGGGAGCGGGAAAGCTCAATGAGCAGTTCTTC
CASSIHRGAGKLNEQFF
>TRBJ2-7|-|TRBV2|-
TGTGCCAGCAGCGAACAGGCCTACGAGCAGTACTTC
CASSEQAYEQYF
>TRBJ1-1|-|TRBV5-1|-
TGCGCCAGCAGCCCGAAGGGGGGTGGCACTGAAGCTTTCTTT
CASSPKGGGTEAFF
>TRBJ2-1|TRBD2|TRBV11-2|-
TGTGCCAGCAGCTCTTCTGAGACGGGAGGGCCTACCTACAATGAGCAGTTCTTC
CASSSSETGGPTYNEQFF
>TRBJ2-7|-|TRBV6-1|few
TGTGCCAGCCGAGGAGGGGGTGGGACCTACGAGCAGTACTTC
CASRGGGGTYEQYF
>TRBJ2-1|TRBD1|TRBV2|-
TGTGCCAGCAGATCTCAGACAGGGGGCTTGTCCTACAATGAGCAGTTCTTC
CASRSQTGGLSYNEQFF
>TRBJ2-5|-|TRBV7-2|-
TGTGCCAGCAGCTCGTCTGCCAAAGAGACCCAGTACTTC
CASSSSAKETQYF
>TRBJ1-1|-|TRBV29-1|-
TGCAGCGTTTCCAAGAGACTGTACACTGAAGCTTTCTTT
CSVSKRLYTEAFF
>TRBJ1-3|-|TRBV9|many
TGTGCCAGCAGCCGCTCTGGAAACACCATATATTTT
CASSRSGNTIYF
>TRBJ2-5|TRBD2|TRBV5-4|-
TGTGCCAGCAGCTCCGTCTTAGCGGGACAAGAGACCCAGTACTTC
CASSSVLAGQETQYF
>TRBJ2-5|-|TRBV15|many
TGTGCCACCAGCAGAGATCGTGGGGCAGTCCAAGAGACCCAGTACTTC
CATSRDRGAVQETQYF
>TRBJ2-7|-|TRBV24-1|few
TGTGCCACCAGTGGTTCGGACAGCTACGAGCAGTACTTC
CATSGSDSYEQYF
>TRBJ2-7|TRBD1|TRBV5-1|-
TGCGCCAGCGGAGACGGGACAGCAGTTCGTTCCTACGAGCAGTACTTC
CASGDGTAVRSYEQYF
>TRBJ2-4|-|TRBV6-5|-
TGTGCCAGCAGTTACTCTTTAGCGTCAGGCATTCAGTACTTC
CASSYSLASGIQYF
>TRBJ2-4|TRBD2|TRBV18|few
TGTGCCAGCTCACCACGGGGACTAGCGGTGGTCGACAAAAACATTCAGTACTTC
CASSPRGLAVVDKNIQYF
>TRBJ1-4|-|TRBV5-5|-
TGTGCCAGCAGCAAGACACAGGGAATTTTTGAAAAACTGTTTTTT
CASSKTQGIFEKLFF
>TRBJ2-1|-|TRBV28|-
TGTGCCAGCAGCCACGCCGGTTCCGGACAGCTTAACAATGAGCAGTTCTTC
CASSHAGSGQLNNEQFF
>TRBJ2-3|-|TRBV28|few
TGTGCCAGCAAGGGTGGAGATACGCAGTATTTT
CASKGGDTQYF
>TRBJ2-7|TRBD1|TRBV4-2|many
TGTGCCAGCAGCCAAGTGACAGGGGGCTTCGACGAGCAGTACTTC
CASSQVTGGFDEQYF
>TRBJ2-1|TRBD2|TRBV5-1|few
TGCGCCAGCAGCACCCCACTAGCGGGCTCCTACAATGAGCAGTTCTTC
CASSTPLAGSYNEQFF
>TRBJ1-2|-|TRBV20-1|many
TGCAGTGCTAGATCTCGGGCCGTTCCTTTCTATGGCTACACCTTC
CSARSRAVPFYGYTF
>TRBJ2-2|-|TRBV7-9|few
TGTGCCAGCAGCTTTTCGGGGACCGGGGAGCTGTTTTTT
CASSFSGTGELFF
>TRBJ2-2|TRBD1|TRBV15|-
TGTGCCACCAGCAGAGGAAAGCAGGGGGCATTTGGGGAGCTGTTTTTT
CATSRGKQGAFGELFF
>TRBJ2-1|-|TRBV30|-
TGTGCCTGGAGCGCAGGGGTCAGCTACAATGAGCAGTTCTTC
CAWSAGVSYNEQFF
>TRBJ2-5|-|TRBV15|few
TGTGCCACCAGCAGAGTAGTGAAAAAAGAGACCCAGTACTTC
CATSRVVKKETQYF
>TRBJ2-7|TRBD2|TRBV3-1|few
TGTGCCAGCAGGAGGGGGACTAGCTCCTACGAGCAGTACTTC
CASRRGTSSYEQYF
>TRBJ2-3|TRBD1|TRBV30|-
TGTGCCTGGGCCGGGACAGCGAGCCGCACAGATACGCAGTATTTT
CAWAGTASRTDTQYF
>TRBJ1-2|-|TRBV5-1|-
TGCGCCAGCAGCACGGACGGAAGCTCTAACTATGGCTACACCTTC
CASSTDGSSNYGYTF
>TRBJ1-5|-|TRBV6-5|few
TGTGCCAGCAGTTCCAGGGGACCGAGATATAGCAATCAGCCCCAGCATTTT
CASSSRGPRYSNQPQHF
>TRBJ1-3|-|TRBV5-1|-
TGCGCCAGCTCCCCCCAAGAAATCTCTGGAAACACCATATATTTT
CASSPQEISGNTIYF
>TRBJ2-5|TRBD2|TRBV5-1|few
TGCGCCAGCAGCTTGGGCTTAGCGGGAGAGGTCGAGACCCAGTACTTC
CASSLGLAGEVETQYF
>TRBJ2-7|-|TRBV5-8|-
TGTGCCAGCAGCGTTGGCCCCCGGGACTTACTGTACGAGAAGCAGTACTTC
CASSVGPRDLLYEKQYF
>TRBJ2-5|-|TRBV29-1|-
TGCAGCGTCGTCTCCAGGGGAGGTGGTGAGACCCAGTACTTC
CSVVSRGGGETQYF
>TRBJ2-3|-|TRBV12-3/TRBV12-4|-
TGTGCCAGCAGAATCAGCGGGACAGATACGCAGTATTTT
CASRISGTDTQYF
>TRBJ2-1|-|TRBV9|-
TGTGCCAGCAGCGTCGAGCGAGACGTATACAATGAGCAGTTCTTC
CASSVERDVYNEQFF
>TRBJ2-2|-|TRBV24-1|few
TGTGCCACCAGTGACACCAGGACAGCAACCGGGGAGCTGTTTTTT
CATSDTRTATGELFF
>TRBJ2-1|TRBD2|TRBV10-3|few
TGTGCCATCAGTGAGTCGTTTGGACTAGCGGGTTACAATGAGCAGTTCTTC
CAISESFGLAGYNEQFF
>TRBJ2-3|-|TRBV20-1|-
TGCAGTGCTAGGACTCTCCTCACAGATACGCAGTATTTT
CSARTLLTDTQYF
>TRBJ2-1|-|TRBV7-8|-
TGTGCCAGCCAAACGGGACTCCTAATACACAATGAGCAGTTCTTC
CASQTGLLIHNEQFF
>TRBJ2-7|-|TRBV20-1|few
TGCAGTGCACCCGGACGGCCGTCCTCCTACGAGCAGTACTTC
CSAPGRPSSYEQYF
>TRBJ1-4|TRBD1|TRBV7-8|-
TGTGCCAGCAGCTTAGAGGGCAGGGGGCATGAAAAACTGTTTTTT
CASSLEGRGHEKLFF
>TRBJ1-5|-|TRBV30|few
TGTGCCTGGAGTGTACCAAGTAGGGGAAGGCAGCCCCAGCATTTT
CAWSVPSRGRQPQHF
>TRBJ2-5|-|TRBV9|few
TGTGCCAGCAGCCCGGGCGGAGGCAGAGGGGGGACCCAGTACTTC
CASSPGGGRGGTQYF
>TRBJ2-7|TRBD2|TRBV28|few
TGTGCCACTTCCGGGACTAGCGACCGAAGCGTGGGATACGAGCAGTACTTC
CATSGTSDRSVGYEQYF
>TRBJ1-6|-|TRBV11-2|few
TGTGCCAGCAGCCCCCGGCGCCTCAGGGGTAATTCACCCCTCCACTTT
CASSPRRLRGNSPLHF
>TRBJ2-1|TRBD2|TRBV12-3/TRBV12-4|many
TGTGCCAGCAGTTTGTCAGGACTAGCGGGTCGCAATGAGCAGTTCTTC
CASSLSGLAGRNEQFF